The T cell receptor beta chain under discussion was sequenced for a study of blood T cell repertoires in COVID-19. The overall study: The United States, Italy and Spain were the sources of the acute and convalescent COVID-19 samples.

The length of the CDR3 is 14 residues. V lost 2 bases to trimming and J lost 4 bases; unmatched junction nucleotides: 5. The germline V gene has CDR1 ENHRY and CDR2 SYGVKD. Measured with immunoSEQ multiplex PCR; TCRdb has only the in-frame clones, and not every one. The data show about 260,000 clones, roughly 88% seen once. The chain joins TRBV10-3 to TRBJ2-7, with 7 bases identical to TRBD1. The TCR sequence derives from a woman aged 45 to 65 who had recovered from COVID-19. Sequencing used PBMCs or T cells enriched from blood (not recorded which). In DNA, the CDR3 is TGTGCCATCAGTGAGAGGACAGGAGGATACGAGCAGTACTTC. Its translation: CAISERTGGYEQYF.